The present entry profiles one T cell receptor (beta chain) with its context. This entry belongs to a study of shared clonotypes between healthy human individuals. With 1 base removed from V and 11 bases from J, the gap between germline ends came to 19 bases. Germline-derived CDR1 and CDR2 are SGHRS and YFSETQ. The CDR3 spans 15 residues. Some clones are missing from TCRdb's copy, which holds only in-frame ones; the method was immunoSEQ multiplex PCR. The sample records about 1 million clones, about 75% being singletons. This sequence originates from a man younger than 35 in good health. V usage is TRBV5-1 and J usage is TRBJ2-1; D is unresolved. Material: memory CD4+ T cells sorted from blood. As for subset: CD45RA-negative fraction. The CDR3 loop reads CASSLFYRPSSQQFF. DNA for the CDR3: TGCGCCAGCAGCTTGTTTTATAGGCCCTCTTCCCAGCAGTTCTTC.